This note documents a single T cell receptor (beta chain) sequence. Using immunoSEQ multiplex PCR, the repertoire was profiled, and TCRdb retains in-frame clones only, with some absent. The repertoire holds about 96,000 clones, roughly nine tenths seen once, with 1.6% in the top ten. The sample originates from a study of T cell responses to AZD1222 COVID-19 vaccine. The V gene's germline CDR1 is LGHDT and CDR2 YNNKEL (reference sequence). With 4 bases removed from V and 6 bases from J, the gap between germline ends came to 8 bases. The CDR3 length is 12 residues. The sequence was collected from an adult in good health. The chain employs TRBV3-1 (or the pseudogene TRBV3-2) and TRBJ2-3; TRBD2 might be the D (6 bases). The sample in question was peripheral blood, obtained on day 0 of AZD1222 vaccination. The CDR3 region is CASSPRGDTQYF. In DNA, the CDR3 is TGTGCCAGCAGCCCCCGGGGGGATACGCAGTATTTT.